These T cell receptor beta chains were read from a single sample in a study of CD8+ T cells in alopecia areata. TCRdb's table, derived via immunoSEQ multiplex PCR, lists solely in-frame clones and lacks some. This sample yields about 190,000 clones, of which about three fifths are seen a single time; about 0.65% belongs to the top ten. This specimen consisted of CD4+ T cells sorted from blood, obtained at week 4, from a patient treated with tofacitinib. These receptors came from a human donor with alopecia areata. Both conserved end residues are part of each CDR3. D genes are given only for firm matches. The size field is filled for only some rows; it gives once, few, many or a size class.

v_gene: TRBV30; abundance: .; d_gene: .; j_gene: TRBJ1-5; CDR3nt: TGTGCCTGGAGGGCCGCTGACTTAGGGACCCAGCATTTT; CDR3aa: CAWRAADLGTQHF
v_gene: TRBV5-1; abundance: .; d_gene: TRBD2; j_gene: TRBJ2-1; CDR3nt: TGCGCCAGCAGACCGGGACTAGCGTACAATGAGCAGTTCTTC; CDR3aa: CASRPGLAYNEQFF
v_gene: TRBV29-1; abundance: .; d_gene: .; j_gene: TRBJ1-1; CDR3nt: TGCAGCGCGAACATGAACACTGAAGCTTTCTTT; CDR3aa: CSANMNTEAFF
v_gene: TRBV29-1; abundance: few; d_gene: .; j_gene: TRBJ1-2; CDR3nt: TGCAGCGTTGAAGATTTAGGTTCCCGAGGCTACACCTTC; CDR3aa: CSVEDLGSRGYTF
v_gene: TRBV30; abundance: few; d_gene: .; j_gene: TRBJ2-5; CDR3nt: TGTGCCTGGAGTGTACCCAAGCAAGACCAAGAGACCCAGTACTTC; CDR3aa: CAWSVPKQDQETQYF
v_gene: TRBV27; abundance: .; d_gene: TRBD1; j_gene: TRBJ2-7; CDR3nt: TGTGCCAGCAGCCGGGACAGGGGCTACGAGCAGTACTTC; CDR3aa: CASSRDRGYEQYF
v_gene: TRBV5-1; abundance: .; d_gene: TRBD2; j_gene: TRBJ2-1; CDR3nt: TGCGCCAGCAGCTTACTAGCGAGCAACCCCGGCCAAGAGCAGTTCTTC; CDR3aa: CASSLLASNPGQEQFF
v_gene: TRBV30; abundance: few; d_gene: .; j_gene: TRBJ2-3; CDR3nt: TGTGCCTCTCGGACGGGGAGGACAGATACGCAGTATTTT; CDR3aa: CASRTGRTDTQYF
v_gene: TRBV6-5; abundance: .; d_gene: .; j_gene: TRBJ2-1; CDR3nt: TGTGCCAGCAGTCGAGACACCTACAATGAGCAGTTCTTC; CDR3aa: CASSRDTYNEQFF
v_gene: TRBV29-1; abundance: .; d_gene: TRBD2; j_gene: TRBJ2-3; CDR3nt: TGCAGCGTTGAATGGGCGGGAGCACCGGCAGATACGCAGTATTTT; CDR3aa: CSVEWAGAPADTQYF
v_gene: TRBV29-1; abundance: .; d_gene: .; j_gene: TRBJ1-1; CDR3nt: TGCAGCGCCTATGGCAGGGTCACTGAAGCTTTCTTT; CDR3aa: CSAYGRVTEAFF
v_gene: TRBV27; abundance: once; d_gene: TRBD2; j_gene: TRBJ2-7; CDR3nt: TGTGCCAGCAGTCCCGGCAGCGGGAGAACCTACGAGCAGTACTTC; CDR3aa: CASSPGSGRTYEQYF
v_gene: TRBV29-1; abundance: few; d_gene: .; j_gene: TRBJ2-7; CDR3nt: TGCAGCGTGGCTACCTGGACAGTCTACGAGCAGTACTTC; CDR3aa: CSVATWTVYEQYF
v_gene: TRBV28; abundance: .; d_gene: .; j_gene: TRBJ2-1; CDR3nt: TGTGCCAGCAGTCCACAGGGCTATGAGCAGTTCTTC; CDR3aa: CASSPQGYEQFF
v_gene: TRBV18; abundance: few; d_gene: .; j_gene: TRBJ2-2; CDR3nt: TGTGCCAGCTCACCGAGCGCGAACACCGGGGAGCTGTTTTTT; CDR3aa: CASSPSANTGELFF
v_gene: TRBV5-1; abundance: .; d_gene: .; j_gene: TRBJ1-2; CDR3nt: TGCGCCAGCAGCTTGGTCGATTCCAACTATGGCTACACCTTC; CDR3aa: CASSLVDSNYGYTF
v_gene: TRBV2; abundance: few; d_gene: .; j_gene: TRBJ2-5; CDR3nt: TGTGCCAGCAGAGCCTCTGACGGGGGCGGAAAGACCCAGTACTTC; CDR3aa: CASRASDGGGKTQYF
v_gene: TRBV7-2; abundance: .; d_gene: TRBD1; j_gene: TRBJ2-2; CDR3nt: TGTGCCAGCAGCCCGGGGACAGGGGTAGGCACCGGGGAGCTGTTTTTT; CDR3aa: CASSPGTGVGTGELFF
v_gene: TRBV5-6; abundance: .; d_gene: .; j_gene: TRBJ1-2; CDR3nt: TGTGCCAGCAGCTTGGGATCGCTCCTTTATGGCTACACCTTC; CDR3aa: CASSLGSLLYGYTF
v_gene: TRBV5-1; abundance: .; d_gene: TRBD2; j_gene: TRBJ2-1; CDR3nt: TGCGCCAGCAGCCCGATAGCGGGAGGGCGCAATGAGCAGTTCTTC; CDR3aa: CASSPIAGGRNEQFF
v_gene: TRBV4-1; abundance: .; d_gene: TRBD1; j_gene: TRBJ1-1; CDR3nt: TGCGCCAGCAGCCAACGTCGGACAGGGGCGTTGATCAACACTGAAGCTTTCTTT; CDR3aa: CASSQRRTGALINTEAFF
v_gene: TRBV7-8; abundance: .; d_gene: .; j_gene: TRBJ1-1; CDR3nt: TGTGCCAGCAGCTTTTCGACGGGAAGAGGCACTGAAGCTTTCTTT; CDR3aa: CASSFSTGRGTEAFF
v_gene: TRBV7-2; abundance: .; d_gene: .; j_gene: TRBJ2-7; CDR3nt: TGTGCCAGCAGCCAAGCCGACCTGCGACGAGCGGTCTACGAGCAGTACTTC; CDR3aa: CASSQADLRRAVYEQYF
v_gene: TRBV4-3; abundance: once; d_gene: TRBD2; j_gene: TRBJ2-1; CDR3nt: TGCGCCAGCAGCCTAGCGGGAGGAATGGGTGAGCAGTTCTTC; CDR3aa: CASSLAGGMGEQFF
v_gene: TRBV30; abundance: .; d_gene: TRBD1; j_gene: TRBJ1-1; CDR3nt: TGTGCCTGGAGTGACAGGGGTACGAACACTGAAGCTTTCTTT; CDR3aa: CAWSDRGTNTEAFF
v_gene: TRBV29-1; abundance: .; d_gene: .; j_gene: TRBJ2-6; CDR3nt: TGCAGCGTTCCCATCGACGGCTCTGGGGCCAACGTCCTGACTTTC; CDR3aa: CSVPIDGSGANVLTF
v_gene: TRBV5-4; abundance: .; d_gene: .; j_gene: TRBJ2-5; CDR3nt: TGTGCCAGCAGCTTGATTAATAGCGGAAGAGAGACCCAGTACTTC; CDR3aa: CASSLINSGRETQYF
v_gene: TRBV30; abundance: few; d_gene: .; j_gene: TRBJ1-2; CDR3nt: TGTGCCTGGAGTGTCAACAGTCTTATCTATGGCTACACCTTC; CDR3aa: CAWSVNSLIYGYTF
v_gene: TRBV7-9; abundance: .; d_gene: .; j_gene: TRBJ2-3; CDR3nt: TGTGCCAGCAGCGGAAACCGGGACTTCGCGACAGATACGCAGTATTTT; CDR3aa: CASSGNRDFATDTQYF
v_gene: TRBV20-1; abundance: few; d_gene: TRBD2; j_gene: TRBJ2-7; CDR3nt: TGCAGTGGGGAGGGCCACGACGAGCAGTACTTC; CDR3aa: CSGEGHDEQYF
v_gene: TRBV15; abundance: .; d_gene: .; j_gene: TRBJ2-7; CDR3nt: TGTGCCACCAGCAGGGACGGAGCCTACGAGCAGTACTTC; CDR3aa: CATSRDGAYEQYF
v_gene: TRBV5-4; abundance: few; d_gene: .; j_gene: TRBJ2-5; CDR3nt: TGTGCCAGCAGATCCGGGCAGGGGGGTGAGACCCAGTACTTC; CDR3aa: CASRSGQGGETQYF
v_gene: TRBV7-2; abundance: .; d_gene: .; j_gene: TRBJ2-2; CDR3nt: TGTGCCAGCACCAGGCAGGGGACCGGGGAGCTGTTTTTT; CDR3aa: CASTRQGTGELFF
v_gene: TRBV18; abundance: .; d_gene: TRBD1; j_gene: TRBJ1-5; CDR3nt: TGTGCCAGCTCACGGGGGGAGGGACAGCATCAGCCCCAGCATTTT; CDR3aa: CASSRGEGQHQPQHF
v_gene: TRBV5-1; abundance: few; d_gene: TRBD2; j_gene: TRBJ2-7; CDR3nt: TGCGCCAGCAGCCCCGGGACTAGCGGGACCTACGAGCAGTACTTC; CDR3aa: CASSPGTSGTYEQYF
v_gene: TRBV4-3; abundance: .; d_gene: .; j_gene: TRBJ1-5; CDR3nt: TGCGCCAGCAGCCAAGAATTGTTCGGGCGAGAGGGTAATCAGCCCCAGCATTTT; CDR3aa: CASSQELFGREGNQPQHF
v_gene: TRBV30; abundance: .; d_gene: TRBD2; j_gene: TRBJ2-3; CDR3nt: TGTGCCTGGAGGGGGGGACTAGCGGGAGTTACAGATACGCAGTATTTT; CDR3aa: CAWRGGLAGVTDTQYF
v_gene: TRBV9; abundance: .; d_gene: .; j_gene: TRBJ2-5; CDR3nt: TGTGCCAGCAGCGTAGGTCGGAAAAGGGGGACCCAGTACTTC; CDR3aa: CASSVGRKRGTQYF
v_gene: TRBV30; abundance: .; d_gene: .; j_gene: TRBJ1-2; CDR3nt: .; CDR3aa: CAWSSGQGYYGYTF
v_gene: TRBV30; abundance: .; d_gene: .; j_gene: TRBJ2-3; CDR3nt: TGTGCCTGGAGTTGGCAGGGTGGGCCAGATACGCAGTATTTT; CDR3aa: CAWSWQGGPDTQYF
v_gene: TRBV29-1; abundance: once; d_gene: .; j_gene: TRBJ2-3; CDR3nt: TGCAGCGTTTCGGTAGTTCGCTCAGATACGCAGTATTTT; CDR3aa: CSVSVVRSDTQYF
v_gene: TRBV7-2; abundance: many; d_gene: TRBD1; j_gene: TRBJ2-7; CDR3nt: TGTGCCAGCAGCTCAGAAGGGACAGGGGTTTCCGAGCAGTACTTC; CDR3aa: CASSSEGTGVSEQYF
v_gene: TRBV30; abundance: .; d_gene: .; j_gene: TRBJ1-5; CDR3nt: TGTGCCTGGAGTGTAGGCAGGGGTGATCAGCCCCAGCATTTT; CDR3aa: CAWSVGRGDQPQHF
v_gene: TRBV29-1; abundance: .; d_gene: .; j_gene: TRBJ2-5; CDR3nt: TGCAGCGTGGGGGGCCAAGAGACCCAGTACTTC; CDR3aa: CSVGGQETQYF
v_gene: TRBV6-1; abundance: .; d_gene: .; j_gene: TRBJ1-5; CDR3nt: TGTGCCAGCGCGCTTAGCAATCAGCCCCAGCATTTT; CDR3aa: CASALSNQPQHF